The 18 T cell receptor beta chains given below trace back to one sample, sequenced in a study of blood T cell repertoires in COVID-19. Only in-frame clones appear in the TCRdb table, and some are missing; sequencing was by immunoSEQ multiplex PCR. Altogether about 280,000 clones are present, around 88% being singletons, with the ten largest covering about 2.2%. The source material was peripheral blood. Receptors were obtained from a woman aged 30 to 39 who had recovered from COVID-19.

This chain's CDR3 is CASSLARGTDTQYF. The DNA for the CDR3 is TGTGCCAGCAGCTTGGCTCGGGGAACAGATACGCAGTATTTT. J is TRBJ2-3 and V is TRBV5-4; weak D call: TRBD2 (5 bases). V was trimmed by 0 bases and J by 3 bases, leaving 8 bases between them. This CDR3 has 14 amino acids. The germline V gene encodes CDR1 SGHNT and CDR2 YYREEE (reference sequence).

This sequence joins TRBV7-9 and TRBJ1-3; 7 nucleotides align to TRBD1. Germline assignment: CDR1 SEHNR and CDR2 FQNEAQ (reference sequence). V lost 2 bases and J lost 4; bases outside the gene matches: 11. This CDR3 spans 17 amino acids. CDR3 sequence: CASSLRGVDRVGNTIYF. The CDR3 coding sequence is TGTGCCAGCAGCTTAAGGGGTGTCGACAGGGTCGGAAACACCATATATTTT.

V usage is TRBV6-5 and J usage is TRBJ1-5; a possible D gene is TRBD1 (6 bases). Germline V gene data show CDR1 as MNHEY and CDR2 as SVGAGI. Trimming took 8 bases from V and 6 from J, leaving 14 bases between them. This CDR3 region has 13 residues. CDR3 in amino acids: CASGTGTGQPQHF. The DNA of the CDR3 is TGTGCCAGCGGAACAGGGACGGGTCAGCCCCAGCATTTT.

The chain couples TRBV7-2 to TRBJ2-4, with D uncertain. Trimming shortened V by 5 bases and J by 0 bases, and 11 bases separated the two germline ends. Germline V CDR1 and CDR2: SGHTA, FQGNSA. The CDR3 sequence is 15 residues long. The CDR3 DNA reads TGTGCCAGCAGCCCTCGAGTCCTAGCCAAAAACATTCAGTACTTC. Translating it yields CASSPRVLAKNIQYF. Combining the CDR3 with reference TRBV7-2 and TRBJ2-4 gives the whole variable domain GAGVSQSPSNKVTEKGKDVELRCDPISGHTALYWYRQSLGQGLEFLIYFQGNSAPDKSGLPSDRFSAERTGGSVSTLTIQRTQQEDSAVYLCASSPRVLAKNIQYFGAGTRLSVL.

This chain connects TRBV6-5 to TRBJ2-2; TRBD2 might be the D (5 bases). Trimming took off 7 bases at V and 3 bases at J, with 9 bases between the two ends. From germline, CDR1 is MNHEY and CDR2 SVGAGI. The CDR3 is 13 residues long. The CDR3 reads CASMRADTGELFF. The CDR3 DNA sequence: TGTGCCAGCATGCGGGCGGACACCGGGGAGCTGTTTTTT.

V gene TRBV28 combines with J gene TRBJ1-2; 7 bases align to TRBD1. This CDR3 region has 15 residues. CDR1 and CDR2 from the germline V gene are MDHEN and SYDVKM. Trimming cost V 7 bases and J 0 bases; bases outside gene matches: 8. The CDR3: CASTRGGQSNYGYTF. CDR3 nucleotides: TGTGCCAGCACCAGAGGGGGACAGTCTAACTATGGCTACACCTTC.

V gene TRBV19 combines with J gene TRBJ1-2; 10 bases map to TRBD1. The junction had 8 bases not matched to a gene; V was cut back by 5 bases and J by 5 bases. CDR1 is LNHDA and CDR2 is SQIVND in the germline V gene (reference sequence). The length of the CDR3 is 15 residues. The CDR3 region has the DNA TGTGCCAGTAGTTTCGGGACAGGGGAAGGATATGGCTACACCTTC. Translation gives CASSFGTGEGYGYTF.

V gene TRBV7-2 combines with J gene TRBJ2-2; 8 bases align to TRBD1. The germline V gene encodes CDR1 SGHTA and CDR2 FQGNSA. The V segment lost 3 bases and the J segment 4 bases; nucleotides outside the gene matches: 4. The CDR3 length is 15 residues. The CDR3, as DNA: TGTGCCAGCAGCTTGGACAGGGTCGGCACCGGGGAGCTGTTTTTT. It encodes CASSLDRVGTGELFF. Based on the CDR3 plus reference TRBV7-2 and TRBJ2-2, the full variable domain is GAGVSQSPSNKVTEKGKDVELRCDPISGHTALYWYRQSLGQGLEFLIYFQGNSAPDKSGLPSDRFSAERTGGSVSTLTIQRTQQEDSAVYLCASSLDRVGTGELFFGEGSRLTVL.

The chain recombines TRBV5-1 with TRBJ1-2, with 7 bases identical to TRBD1. The ends lost 2 bases at V and 4 bases at J; junction bases unmatched: 8. Per the germline V gene, CDR1 is SGHRS and CDR2 is YFSETQ. There are 15 residues in the CDR3. The CDR3 loop reads CASSLGGPLSYGYTF. In nucleotides, the CDR3 is TGCGCCAGCAGCTTAGGGGGCCCGTTGAGCTATGGCTACACCTTC. The entire variable domain, with the rest obtained from reference TRBV5-1 and TRBJ1-2, is as follows: KAGVTQTPRYLIKTRGQQVTLSCSPISGHRSVSWYQQTPGQGLQFLFEYFSETQRNKGNFPGRFSGRQFSNSRSEMNVSTLELGDSALYLCASSLGGPLSYGYTFGSGTRLTVV.

V usage is TRBV6-4 and J usage is TRBJ1-4, with 10 nucleotides matching TRBD1. CDR1 is MRHNA, CDR2 SNTAGT, per germline. CDR3 length: 16 amino acids. V shed 3 bases, J shed 4 bases, and the junction held 5 bases outside the gene matches. The CDR3 coding sequence is TGTGCCAGCAGTGATTTTGGACAGGGGGATAATGAAAAACTGTTTTTT. Translated, it gives CASSDFGQGDNEKLFF.

The J gene is TRBJ2-7, the V gene TRBV2; 16 bases are a match to TRBD2. Germline values: CDR1 SNHLY, CDR2 FYNNEI. There are 23 residues in the CDR3. V lost 0 bases and J lost 3; bases outside the gene matches: 20. CDR3 bases: TGTGCCAGCAGTGAAGCTGCGGGACTAGCGGGAGGGCCGAGAAGTAAAAAACTCTACGAGCAGTACTTC. Its protein is CASSEAAGLAGGPRSKKLYEQYF. The full variable domain, completed using reference TRBV2 and TRBJ2-7, is EPEVTQTPSHQVTQMGQEVILRCVPISNHLYFYWYRQILGQKVEFLVSFYNNEISEKSEIFDDQFSVERPDGSNFTLKIRSTKLEDSAMYFCASSEAAGLAGGPRSKKLYEQYFGPGTRLTVT.

The J gene is TRBJ2-7, the V gene TRBV7-8; D perhaps matches TRBD1 (6 bases). This CDR3 is 15 amino acids long. Germline CDR1 and CDR2: SGHVS and FQNEAQ. Trimming cost V 4 bases and J 0 bases, with 13 bases left between them. CDR3 coding DNA: TGTGCCAGCAGCTACCCAGGGGCAAGCTCCTACGAGCAGTACTTC. This sequence encodes CASSYPGASSYEQYF.

The rearrangement joins TRBV9 to TRBJ1-4; the D is unclear. The CDR3 contains 15 residues. The germline V and J ends were trimmed by 0 bases and 4 bases, with 10 bases remaining between them. The germline V gene has CDR1 SGDLS and CDR2 YYNGEE. CDR3 protein: CASSVGGGSNEKLFF. The CDR3, as DNA: TGTGCCAGCAGCGTAGGAGGCGGGAGTAATGAAAAACTGTTTTTT. Full variable domain (missing parts from reference TRBV9 and TRBJ1-4): DSGVTQTPKHLITATGQRVTLRCSPRSGDLSVYWYQQSLDQGLQFLIQYYNGEERAKGNILERFSAQQFPDLHSELNLSSLELGDSALYFCASSVGGGSNEKLFFGSGTQLSVL.

The V gene is TRBV5-1, the J gene TRBJ2-5; 9 bases are shared with TRBD2. V lost 4 bases to trimming and J lost 1 base; unmatched junction nucleotides: 5. Germline assignment: CDR1 SGHRS and CDR2 YFSETQ. This CDR3 comprises 15 residues. The DNA of the CDR3 is TGCGCCAGCAGCCTAATAGCGGGGGCCCAAGAGACCCAGTACTTC. It specifies CASSLIAGAQETQYF.

The chain is built from TRBV2 and TRBJ2-3, with 9 bases fitting TRBD2. Germline V CDR1 and CDR2: SNHLY, FYNNEI. The CDR3 extends over 17 amino acids. The junction had 9 bases not matched to a gene; V was cut back by 5 bases and J by 0 bases. CDR3 region: CASSTGTSPQSTDTQYF. The CDR3 DNA reads TGTGCCAGCAGTACCGGGACTAGCCCGCAAAGCACAGATACGCAGTATTTT.

J is TRBJ2-1 and V is TRBV29-1; 7 bases are shared with TRBD2. The CDR3 consists of 14 residues. The J segment lost 1 base and the V segment lost 4 bases, leaving 4 bases of the junction unmatched. Germline CDR1 is SQVTM and CDR2 is ANQGSEA. The CDR3 loop is CSVVGRGSYNEQFF. CDR3 in DNA: TGCAGCGTTGTCGGGCGGGGGTCCTACAATGAGCAGTTCTTC.

This clone was observed a single time. The CDR3 is CASSPRGGRGFTDTQYF. As DNA, the CDR3 is TGTGCCAGCAGCCCCCGTGGCGGGAGGGGGTTCACAGATACGCAGTATTTT. The rearrangement joins TRBV7-2 to TRBJ2-3; 9 bases are a match to TRBD2. Germline values: CDR1 SGHTA, CDR2 FQGNSA. The CDR3 extends over 17 amino acids. With V trimmed by 5 bases and J by 2 bases, 11 bases remained unmatched.

The rearrangement joins TRBV5-4 to TRBJ1-1; possibly TRBD1 for D (6 bases). The length of the CDR3 is 14 residues. Germline V CDR1 and CDR2: SGHNT, YYREEE (reference sequence). The V gene lost 4 bases and the J gene lost 5 bases, with 15 bases spanning the gap. In DNA form, the CDR3 reads TGTGCCAGCAGCGGATCCGGGACAACAACTGAAGCTTTCTTT. Protein sequence: CASSGSGTTTEAFF.